This TCR beta chain was captured by sequencing in a study of blood T cell repertoires in COVID-19. Overall study: Sites across the United States, Italy and Spain contributed samples from acute and convalescent COVID-19.

The ends lost 7 bases at V and 2 bases at J; junction bases unmatched: 9. The CDR3 sequence is 18 residues long. Germline CDR1 reads SEHNR; CDR2 reads FQNEAQ (reference sequence). Seattle's cohort entered during active infection and was followed longitudinally. Produced via immunoSEQ multiplex PCR; TCRdb's table is partial and in-frame only. The data show 150,000 to 200,000 clones, less than 85% seen once. The receptor comes from a woman aged 35 to 49 with COVID-19, enrolled during active disease. The chain links TRBV7-9 to TRBJ2-6, with 12 bases identical to TRBD1. The source material was peripheral blood. The CDR3 protein is CASIVRGQGAAGANVLTF. The CDR3 DNA follows: TGTGCCAGCATCGTACGGGGACAGGGGGCTGCTGGGGCCAACGTCCTGACTTTC.